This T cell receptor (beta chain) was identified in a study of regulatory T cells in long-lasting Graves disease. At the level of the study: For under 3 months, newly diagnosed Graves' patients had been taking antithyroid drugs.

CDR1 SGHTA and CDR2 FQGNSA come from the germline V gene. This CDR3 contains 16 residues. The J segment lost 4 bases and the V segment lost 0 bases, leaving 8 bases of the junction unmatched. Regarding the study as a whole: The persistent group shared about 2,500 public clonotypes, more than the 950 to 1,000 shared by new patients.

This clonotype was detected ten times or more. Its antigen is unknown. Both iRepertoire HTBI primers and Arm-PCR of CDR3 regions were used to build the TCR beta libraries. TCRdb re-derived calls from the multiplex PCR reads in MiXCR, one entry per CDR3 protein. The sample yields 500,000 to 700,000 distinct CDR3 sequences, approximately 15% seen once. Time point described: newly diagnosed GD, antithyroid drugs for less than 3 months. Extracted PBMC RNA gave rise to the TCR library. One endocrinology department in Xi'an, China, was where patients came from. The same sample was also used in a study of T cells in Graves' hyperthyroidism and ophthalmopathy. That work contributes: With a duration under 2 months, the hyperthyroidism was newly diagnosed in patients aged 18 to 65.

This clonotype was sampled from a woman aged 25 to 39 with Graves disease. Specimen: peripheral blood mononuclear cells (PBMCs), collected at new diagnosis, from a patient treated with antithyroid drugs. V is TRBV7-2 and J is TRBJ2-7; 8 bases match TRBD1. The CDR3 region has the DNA TGTGCCAGCAGCTTAGCGGTGCAGGGGGCCGGGTACGAGCAGTACTTC. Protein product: CASSLAVQGAGYEQYF. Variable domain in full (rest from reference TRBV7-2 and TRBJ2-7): GAGVSQSPSNKVTEKGKDVELRCDPISGHTALYWYRQSLGQGLEFLIYFQGNSAPDKSGLPSDRFSAERTGGSVSTLTIQRTQQEDSAVYLCASSLAVQGAGYEQYFGPGTRLTVT.